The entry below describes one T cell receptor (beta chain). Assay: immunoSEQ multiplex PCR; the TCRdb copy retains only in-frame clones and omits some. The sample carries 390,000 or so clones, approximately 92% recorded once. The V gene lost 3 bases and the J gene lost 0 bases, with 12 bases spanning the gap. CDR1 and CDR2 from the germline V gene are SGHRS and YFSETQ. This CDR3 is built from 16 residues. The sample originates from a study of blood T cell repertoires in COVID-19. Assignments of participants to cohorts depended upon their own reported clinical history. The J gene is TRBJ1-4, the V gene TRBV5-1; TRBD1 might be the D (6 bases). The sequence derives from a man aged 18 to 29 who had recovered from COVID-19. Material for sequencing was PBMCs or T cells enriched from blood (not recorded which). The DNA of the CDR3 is TGCGCCAGCAGCTCGGGGGGCCTTGCAACTAATGAAAAACTGTTTTTT. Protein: CASSSGGLATNEKLFF.